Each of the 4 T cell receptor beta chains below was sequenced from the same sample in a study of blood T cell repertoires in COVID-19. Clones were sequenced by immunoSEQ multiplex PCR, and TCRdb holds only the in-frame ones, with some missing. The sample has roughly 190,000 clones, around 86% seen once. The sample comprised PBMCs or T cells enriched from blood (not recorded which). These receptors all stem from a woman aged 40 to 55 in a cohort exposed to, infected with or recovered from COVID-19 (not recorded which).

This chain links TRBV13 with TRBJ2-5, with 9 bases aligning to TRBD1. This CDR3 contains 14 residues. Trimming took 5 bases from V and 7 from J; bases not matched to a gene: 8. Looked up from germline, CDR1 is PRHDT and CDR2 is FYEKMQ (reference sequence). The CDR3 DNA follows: TGTGCCAGCAGCCTACAGGGGGCGCGGGTGACCCAGTACTTC. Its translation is CASSLQGARVTQYF.

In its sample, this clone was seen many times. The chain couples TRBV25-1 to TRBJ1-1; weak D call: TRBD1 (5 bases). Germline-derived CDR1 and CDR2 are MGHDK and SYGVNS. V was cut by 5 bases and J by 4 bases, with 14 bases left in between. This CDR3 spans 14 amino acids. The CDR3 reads CASSKNGGSTEAFF. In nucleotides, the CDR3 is TGTGCCAGCAGTAAAAACGGGGGGTCCACTGAAGCTTTCTTT.

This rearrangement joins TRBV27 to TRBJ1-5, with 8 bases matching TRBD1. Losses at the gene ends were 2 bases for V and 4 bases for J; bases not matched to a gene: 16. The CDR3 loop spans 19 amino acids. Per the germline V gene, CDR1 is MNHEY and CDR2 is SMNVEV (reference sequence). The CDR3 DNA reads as TGTGCCAGCAGTTTAACATCTCACGCAGGGGGCGCAAGGAATCAGCCCCAGCATTTT. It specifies CASSLTSHAGGARNQPQHF.

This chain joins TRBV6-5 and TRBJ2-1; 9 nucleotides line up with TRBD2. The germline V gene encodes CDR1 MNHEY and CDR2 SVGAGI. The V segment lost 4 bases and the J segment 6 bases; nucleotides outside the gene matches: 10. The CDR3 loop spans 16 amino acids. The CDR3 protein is CASSSISGSGPNEQFF. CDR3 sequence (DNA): TGTGCCAGCAGTTCCATTAGCGGGAGCGGCCCCAATGAGCAGTTCTTC.